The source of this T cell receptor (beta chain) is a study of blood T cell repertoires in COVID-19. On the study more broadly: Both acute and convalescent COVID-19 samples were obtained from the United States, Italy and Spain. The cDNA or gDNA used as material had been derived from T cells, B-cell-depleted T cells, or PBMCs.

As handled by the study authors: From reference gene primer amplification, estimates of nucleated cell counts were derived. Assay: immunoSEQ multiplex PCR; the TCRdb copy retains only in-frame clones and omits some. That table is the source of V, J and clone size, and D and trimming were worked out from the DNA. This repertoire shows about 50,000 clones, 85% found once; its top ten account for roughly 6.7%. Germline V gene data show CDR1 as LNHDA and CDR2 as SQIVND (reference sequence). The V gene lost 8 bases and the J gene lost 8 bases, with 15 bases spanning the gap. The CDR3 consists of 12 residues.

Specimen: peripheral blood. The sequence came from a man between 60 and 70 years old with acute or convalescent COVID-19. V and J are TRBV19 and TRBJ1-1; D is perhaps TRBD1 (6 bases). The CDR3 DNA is TGTGCCAGTGGGGGGGGCGTAGCGGAAGCTTTCTTT. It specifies CASGGGVAEAFF. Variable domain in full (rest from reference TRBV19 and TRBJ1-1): DGGITQSPKYLFRKEGQNVTLSCEQNLNHDAMYWYRQDPGQGLRLIYYSQIVNDFQKGDIAEGYSVSREKKESFPLTVTSAQKNPTAFYLCASGGGVAEAFFGQGTRLTVV.